Detailed here is one TCR beta chain. Enrolment of Seattle patients took place during active infection, and they were followed longitudinally. The data originate from a study of blood T cell repertoires in COVID-19. Whole-study context: COVID-19 samples collected from the United States, Italy and Spain covered acute and convalescent phases.

How the authors handled the data: Reference gene primer amplification yielded estimated nucleated cell counts. TCRdb's copy holds only in-frame clones and misses some; the assay was immunoSEQ multiplex PCR. V and J calls and clone size follow that table, whereas D and trimming were derived from the DNA. In the table there are about 57,000 clones, about 90% of which are singletons. This TCR was recovered from a woman of 80 years or more with COVID-19, enrolled during active disease. Sequenced material: peripheral blood.

CDR3 region: CASRTSADSYEQYF. Written as DNA, the CDR3 is TGTGCCAGCCGGACTAGCGCGGACTCCTACGAGCAGTACTTC. The rearrangement uses TRBV18 and TRBJ2-7; 9 bases line up with TRBD2. Germline V gene data show CDR1 as KGHSH and CDR2 as LQKENI. The CDR3 covers 14 residues. Trimming cost V 8 bases and J 0 bases; bases outside gene matches: 5.